Sequencing of this T cell receptor (beta chain) was carried out in a study of shared clonotypes between healthy human individuals. Findings of the study overall: Lower generation probabilities were found for non-shared clonotypes than for those shared by all four donors. Estimated clonotype richness was generally higher in naive than memory subsets. It was only blood that was sampled, and tissue repertoires likely differ.

Details on this clone: Its antigen is unidentified.

CDR3 length: 13 amino acids. The V gene end was trimmed by 8 bases and the J gene end by 6 bases; junction bases not matched to a gene: 3. Germline values: CDR1 LNHDA, CDR2 SQIVND (reference sequence). The protocol was immunoSEQ multiplex PCR, while the TCRdb copy is restricted to in-frame clones and leaves out a portion. The profile covers hundreds of thousands of clones, with 90% to 97% appearing a single time and 0.2% to 0.25% taken by the ten largest. Naive CD8 cells lacked CD45RO and underwent positive selection for CCR7, leaving out terminally differentiated effector memory CD45RA+ cells. The sequenced sample consisted of naive CD8+ T cells sorted from blood. This receptor was identified in a man aged 25-45 years in good health. The chain combines TRBV19 with TRBJ2-7, with 14 bases aligning to TRBD2. In nucleotides, the CDR3 is TGTGCCAGTCGACTAGCGGGAGGGCTCGAGCAGTACTTC. It encodes CASRLAGGLEQYF.